One sample yielded the 12 T cell receptor beta chains listed below, sequenced in a study of shared clonotypes between healthy human individuals. Some clones are missing from TCRdb's copy, which holds only in-frame ones; the method was immunoSEQ multiplex PCR. The sample records approximately 2,200,000 clones, about 93% being singletons. CD45RO-negative CD8 cells positively selected for CCR7 made up the naive population, which excluded terminally differentiated effector memory CD45RA+ cells. The sample consisted of naive CD8+ T cells from PBMCs. The source of these receptors is a man aged 18 to 35 in good health. Some clones in this sample may be carry-over from other donors' samples.

This chain connects TRBV15 to TRBJ1-4; D remains ambiguous. V lost 0 bases and J lost 10, with 15 bases in between. The CDR3 is made up of 15 amino acids. Germline-derived CDR1 and CDR2 are LNHNV and YYDKDF (reference sequence). CDR3 DNA sequence: TGTGCCACCAGCAGAGATCGCTTCGGAGGAGGAAAACTGTTTTTT. Protein: CATSRDRFGGGKLFF.

The chain combines TRBV19 with TRBJ2-1; TRBD1 or TRBD2 may be the D gene (5 bases each). The CDR3 covers 11 residues. Trimming shortened V by 6 bases and J by 13 bases, and 13 bases separated the two germline ends. Germline V lookup: CDR1 LNHDA, CDR2 SQIVND (reference sequence). The CDR3 protein is CASRNKGTQFF. The CDR3 DNA reads TGTGCCAGTAGAAACAAAGGGACCCAGTTCTTC.

The chain is built from TRBV10-1 and TRBJ2-2, with 9 bases identical to TRBD1. This CDR3 spans 17 amino acids. Trimming took 0 bases from V and 3 from J; bases not matched to a gene: 5. CDR1 WNHNN and CDR2 SYGVQD come from the germline V gene (reference sequence). This CDR3 is CASSESRDRADTGELFF. In DNA form, the CDR3 reads TGCGCCAGCAGTGAGTCGAGGGACAGGGCGGACACCGGGGAGCTGTTTTTT.

The CDR3 coding sequence is TGCGCCAGCAGCTTTTCGGGGCCCTACGAGCAGTACTTC. It yields the protein CASSFSGPYEQYF. This chain uses TRBV5-1 with TRBJ2-5; D is tentatively TRBD1 or TRBD2 (5 bases each). TRBJ2-7 explains the end of the DNA better; the J call may be wrong. The CDR3 covers 13 residues. The germline V gene has CDR1 SGHRS and CDR2 YFSETQ.

On this clone: This CDR3 is also generated by other DNA sequences in the sample. The rearrangement joins TRBV9 to TRBJ1-1; D is unresolved. The germline V gene has CDR1 SGDLS and CDR2 YYNGEE. This CDR3 spans 13 amino acids. V shed 3 bases and J shed 4 bases, with 10 bases lying between them. The CDR3 sequence is CASSAGWGTEAFF. For the CDR3, the DNA is TGTGCCAGCAGCGCCGGCTGGGGCACTGAAGCTTTCTTT.

The chain has TRBV5-1 and TRBJ2-2; possible D gene TRBD1, 5 bases. The V gene's germline CDR1 is SGHRS and CDR2 YFSETQ. Trimming pared 4 bases from V and 3 bases from J, leaving 13 bases between. This CDR3 spans 15 amino acids. In DNA, the CDR3 is TGCGCCAGCAGCCCCGTCAGGGTACACACCGGGGAGCTGTTTTTT. Its protein is CASSPVRVHTGELFF.

J is TRBJ1-2 and V is TRBV9; TRBD1 might be the D (6 bases). V shed 2 bases and J shed 0 bases, with 17 bases lying between them. The V gene's germline CDR1 is SGDLS and CDR2 YYNGEE. The length of the CDR3 is 17 residues. CDR3 DNA: TGTGCCAGCAGCGTTGGGGACGGGGGCAAAGCTAACTATGGCTACACCTTC. This codes for CASSVGDGGKANYGYTF. Full variable domain (rest looked up from reference TRBV9 and TRBJ1-2): DSGVTQTPKHLITATGQRVTLRCSPRSGDLSVYWYQQSLDQGLQFLIQYYNGEERAKGNILERFSAQQFPDLHSELNLSSLELGDSALYFCASSVGDGGKANYGYTFGSGTRLTVV.

The chain employs TRBV19 and TRBJ2-6, with a weak D call TRBD1 (6 bases). V was trimmed by 9 bases and J by 2 bases, leaving 17 bases between them. The CDR3 consists of 16 residues. Germline V gives CDR1 LNHDA, CDR2 SQIVND (reference sequence). CDR3 protein: CASLLRGSPGANVLTF. CDR3 nucleotides: TGTGCCAGCCTACTCAGGGGTAGTCCTGGGGCCAACGTCCTGACTTTC.

The chain uses TRBV10-3 and TRBJ2-2, with 8 positions matching TRBD1. J lost 6 bases, V lost 3 bases, and 6 bases had no gene match. This CDR3 spans 15 amino acids. From germline, CDR1 is ENHRY and CDR2 SYGVKD. The CDR3 DNA follows: TGTGCCATCAGTGACCTTACGACAGGGGCCGGGGAGCTGTTTTTT. This gives the protein CAISDLTTGAGELFF.

The V gene is TRBV29-1, the J gene TRBJ2-1; D call uncertain. Deletions cut 7 bases from V and 11 bases from J, with 9 bases between. Germline CDR1 reads SQVTM; CDR2 reads ANQGSEA. The CDR3 runs to 9 residues. DNA of the CDR3: TGCAGCGACGGTGGTAAGCAGTTCTTC. This sequence encodes CSDGGKQFF.

The rearrangement links TRBV5-1 to TRBJ1-5; D perhaps matches TRBD1 (5 bases). The V gene's germline CDR1 is SGHRS and CDR2 YFSETQ. This CDR3 comprises 14 residues. Trimming took 0 bases from V and 9 from J, leaving 13 bases between them. The CDR3 DNA is TGCGCCAGCAGCTTGGCCGATGGTGGGGGGCCCCAGCATTTT. Residues: CASSLADGGGPQHF.

The J gene is TRBJ2-1, the V gene TRBV27; TRBD2 aligns across 7 bases. Germline CDR1 MNHEY, CDR2 SMNVEV (reference sequence). The J segment lost 6 bases and the V segment lost 3 bases, leaving 8 bases of the junction unmatched. CDR3 length equals 15 residues. CDR3 bases: TGTGCCAGCAGTTTTAGGGTAGCGGGTCCCAATGAGCAGTTCTTC. Translated, it gives CASSFRVAGPNEQFF.